The T cell receptor beta chain under discussion was sequenced for a study of post-analysis software for immune sequencing data. Unique molecular identifiers had been added to the TCR beta cDNA libraries. TCRdb analysed the PCR reads with MiXCR anew, one entry per CDR3 protein. The sample lists a few hundred thousand distinct CDR3 sequences, roughly 30% occurring once. The germline CDR1 and CDR2 sequences are SGDLS and YYNGEE. The CDR3 totals 17 residues. Points on this clonotype: Antigen specificity is unknown. The junction differs from germline at one of its ends, possibly a read error.

Study outcomes and limitations: About five TRBV segments occurring more often in patients than controls included TRBV5-6, TRBV5-1 and TRBV20-1.

The V call is TRBV9, the J call TRBJ2-4, with D perhaps TRBD2 (6 bases). This clonotype was sampled from a girl aged 5-17 years with multiple sclerosis. Source material: blood. This chain's CDR3 is CASSVGGLSDTKNIQYF. The CDR3 DNA reads TGTGCCAGCAGCGTAGGTGGACTAAGCGATACCAAAAACATCCAGTACTTC.